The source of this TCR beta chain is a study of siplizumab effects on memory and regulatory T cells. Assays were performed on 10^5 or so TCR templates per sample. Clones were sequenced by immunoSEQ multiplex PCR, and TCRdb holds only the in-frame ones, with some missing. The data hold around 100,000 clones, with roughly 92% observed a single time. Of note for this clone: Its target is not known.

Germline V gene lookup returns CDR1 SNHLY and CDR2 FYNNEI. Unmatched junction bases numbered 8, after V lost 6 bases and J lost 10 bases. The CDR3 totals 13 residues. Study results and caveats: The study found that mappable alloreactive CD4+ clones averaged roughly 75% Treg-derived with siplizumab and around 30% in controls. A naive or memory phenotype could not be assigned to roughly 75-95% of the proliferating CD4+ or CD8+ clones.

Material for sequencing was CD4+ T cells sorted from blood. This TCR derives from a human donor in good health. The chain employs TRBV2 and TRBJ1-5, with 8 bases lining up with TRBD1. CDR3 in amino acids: CASRPGGQAPQHF. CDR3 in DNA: TGTGCCAGCAGGCCCGGGGGACAGGCACCCCAGCATTTT.